Given below is one T cell receptor (beta chain) in context. Its antigen is unknown. These data come from a study of CD8 T cells in ankylosing spondylitis. Library preparation for TCR beta used quantitative 5'-RACE with molecular barcodes. TCRdb redid the calling of the 5' RACE reads with MiXCR, one entry per CDR3 protein. This table has a few hundred thousand distinct CDR3 sequences, over 9.5% appearing once. Germline assignment: CDR1 SGHRS and CDR2 YFSETQ. V shed 3 bases, J shed 7 bases, and the junction held 5 bases outside the gene matches. This CDR3 is built from 16 residues. Points from the study as a whole: Reportedly, significant enrichment of disease-linked clones occurred in matched ankylosing spondylitis synovial fluid. A motif of under ten highly homologous TCR beta variants was seen as apparently characteristic of ankylosing spondylitis blood. As for the disease-linked clones, they showed a CD8+ phenotype and occurred at relatively low frequencies in peripheral blood.

The clonotype originates from a male donor with ankylosing spondylitis or in good health (not recorded which). This chain uses TRBV5-1 with TRBJ2-1; TRBD2 aligns across 15 bases. Sequenced material: blood, either unsorted or a sorted T cell fraction (not recorded which). In nucleotides, the CDR3 is TGCGCCAGCAGCTGGACTAGCGGGGGGGCTGCAAATGAGCAGTTCTTC. Its protein product is CASSWTSGGAANEQFF.